Listed below are T cell receptor beta chains from one sample, sequenced in a study of beta chain features in type 1 diabetes. Generated by immunoSEQ multiplex PCR, the TCRdb table keeps only in-frame clones and is missing some. Found here are approximately 150,000 clones, 10% to 15% of them singletons; the top ten hold roughly 1.4%. Input material: central memory CD4+ T cells from blood. The receptor set was obtained from a man in his late teens or twenties with type 1 diabetes. The CDR3 runs from the conserved cysteine through the conserved F or W. The D gene is left open where the match is weak. Clone size appears in some rows only: once, few, many, or a class for an expanded clone.

j_call	v_call	clone_size	d_call	cdr3_nt	cdr3_aa
TRBJ1-1	TRBV27	few	NA	TGTGCCAGCAAGGTGGACACTGAAGCTTTCTTT	CASKVDTEAFF
TRBJ2-3	TRBV5-1	few	NA	TGCGCCAGCAGCTTGGAAGGCAGTCCAAGCACAGATACGCAGTATTTT	CASSLEGSPSTDTQYF
TRBJ2-1	TRBV5-1	NA	TRBD1	TGCGCCAGCAGCCACGACAGGGGAGGCGATGAGCAGTTCTTC	CASSHDRGGDEQFF
TRBJ2-7	TRBV30	few	TRBD1	TGTGCCTGGAGTGAGGGACAGGTCCTCTACGAGCAGTACTTC	CAWSEGQVLYEQYF
TRBJ1-2	TRBV18	NA	NA	TGTGCCAGCTCACCACGGGACAAAGGGTACACCTTC	CASSPRDKGYTF
TRBJ2-1	TRBV25-1	NA	TRBD2	TGTGCCAGCAGTGAACTTAGCGGGGGGGCTGATGAGCAGTTCTTC	CASSELSGGADEQFF
TRBJ2-7	TRBV18	few	TRBD1	TGTGCCAGCTCGGACAGGGGGCTGTACGAGCAGTACTTC	CASSDRGLYEQYF
TRBJ1-1	TRBV29-1	many	TRBD1	TGCAGCGTCGGACAGGGGAACACTGAAGCTTTCTTT	CSVGQGNTEAFF
TRBJ1-1	TRBV28	NA	NA	TGTGCCAGCAGTCGGGCGGAAGCTTTCTTT	CASSRAEAFF
TRBJ2-6	TRBV6-6	NA	NA	TGTGCCAGCAGTGATCCCCAGTCCCCTAACGTCCTGACTTTC	CASSDPQSPNVLTF
TRBJ2-1	TRBV10-3	many	NA	TGTGCCATCAGTGAGGGTGGGAATGAGCAGTTCTTC	CAISEGGNEQFF
TRBJ1-3	TRBV7-9	few	TRBD1	TGTGCCAGCAGCTCCCCAGGGGGAACCTCTGGAAACACCATATATTTT	CASSSPGGTSGNTIYF
TRBJ1-2	TRBV28	few	NA	TGTGCCAGCAGTTTTAGGTGGGGTGGCTATGGCTACACCTTC	CASSFRWGGYGYTF
TRBJ2-5	TRBV29-1	NA	NA	TGCAGTACCGCGGGGACCTATTGGTACCAAGAGACCCAGTACTTC	CSTAGTYWYQETQYF
TRBJ2-3	TRBV9	many	NA	TGTGCCAGCAGCGGAACAGGTAGCACAGATACGCAGTATTTT	CASSGTGSTDTQYF
TRBJ2-5	TRBV30	many	NA	TGTGCCTGGAGTGAGAAGACCCAGTACTTC	CAWSEKTQYF